Listed below are T cell receptor beta chains from one sample, sequenced in a study of beta chain features in type 1 diabetes. Sequenced by immunoSEQ multiplex PCR; TCRdb stores in-frame clones only, minus some. The sample has roughly 700,000 clones; 13% are singletons. What was sequenced was naive CD4+ T cells from blood. The receptors were gathered from a man younger than 35 with type 1 diabetes. CDR3s include the opening cysteine and the closing phenylalanine or tryptophan. D genes are given only for firm matches. Size is omitted from some rows. Given values are once, few, many or a class for expanded clones.

j_call: TRBJ2-5
v_call: TRBV21-1
d_call: -
clone_size: few
cdr3_nt: TGTGCCAGCAGCTTCCCCAACGGGCCAACCCAAGAGACCCAGTACTTC
cdr3_aa: CASSFPNGPTQETQYF

j_call: TRBJ2-3
v_call: TRBV28
d_call: -
clone_size: -
cdr3_nt: TGTGCCAGCAGTCCCGGGGCCCGCACAGATACGCAGTATTTT
cdr3_aa: CASSPGARTDTQYF

j_call: TRBJ1-5
v_call: TRBV30
d_call: TRBD1
clone_size: few
cdr3_nt: TGTGCCTGGAGTCCCGGACAGGGGTACCAGCATTTT
cdr3_aa: CAWSPGQGYQHF

j_call: TRBJ1-6
v_call: TRBV2
d_call: -
clone_size: -
cdr3_nt: TGTGCCAGCAGTGTAGAGGGGACAAGAAATTCACCCCTCCACTTT
cdr3_aa: CASSVEGTRNSPLHF

j_call: TRBJ2-3
v_call: TRBV7-2
d_call: -
clone_size: few
cdr3_nt: TGTGCCAGCAGCTTAGTTACAGGGGAGGGCACAGATACGCAGTATTTT
cdr3_aa: CASSLVTGEGTDTQYF

j_call: TRBJ1-5
v_call: TRBV7-9
d_call: -
clone_size: few
cdr3_nt: TGTGCCCACTTTCCTGGGGGGGACCGTCAGCCCCAGCATTTT
cdr3_aa: CAHFPGGDRQPQHF

j_call: TRBJ1-5
v_call: TRBV19
d_call: -
clone_size: -
cdr3_nt: TGTGCCAGTAGTCCAGGACAGCAGGGCCAGCCCCAGCATTTT
cdr3_aa: CASSPGQQGQPQHF

j_call: TRBJ1-5
v_call: TRBV28
d_call: -
clone_size: -
cdr3_nt: TGTGCCAGCCGTCTGAGCAATCAGCCCCAGCATTTT
cdr3_aa: CASRLSNQPQHF

j_call: TRBJ1-1
v_call: TRBV30
d_call: -
clone_size: -
cdr3_nt: TGTGCCTGCCGGGGGGGGACTGGAGCTTTCTTT
cdr3_aa: CACRGGTGAFF

j_call: TRBJ2-1
v_call: TRBV18
d_call: TRBD1
clone_size: few
cdr3_nt: TGTGCCAGCTCACCAATGGGGACAGGGGATGGTAAGCAGTTCTTC
cdr3_aa: CASSPMGTGDGKQFF